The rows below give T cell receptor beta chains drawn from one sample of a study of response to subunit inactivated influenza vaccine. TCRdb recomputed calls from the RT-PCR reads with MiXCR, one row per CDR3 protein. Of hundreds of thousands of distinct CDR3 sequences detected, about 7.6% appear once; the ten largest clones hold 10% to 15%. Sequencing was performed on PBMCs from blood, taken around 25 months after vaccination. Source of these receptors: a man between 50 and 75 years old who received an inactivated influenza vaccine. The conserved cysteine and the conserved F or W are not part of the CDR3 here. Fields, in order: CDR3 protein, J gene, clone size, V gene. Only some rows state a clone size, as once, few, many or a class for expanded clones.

ASSPWDVAGGELF,TRBJ2-2,many,TRBV3-1
SIPEPLGGYT,TRBJ1-2,NA,TRBV29-1
ASSLETLYEQY,TRBJ2-7,few,TRBV11-2
ASSTWTSGIYEQY,TRBJ2-7,NA,TRBV12-3/TRBV12-4
AISGTGIGYGYT,TRBJ1-2,few,TRBV10-3
AISEQSGGGTDTQY,TRBJ2-3,many,TRBV10-3
ASSFGTRPSYNEQF,TRBJ2-1,many,TRBV5-1
ASSQMKGLAGVGTQY,TRBJ2-5,few,TRBV4-2
AISESSGSGSSYEQY,TRBJ2-7,NA,TRBV10-3
ASRGPPYNEKLF,TRBJ1-4,few,TRBV6-1
ASSFTAGGRETQY,TRBJ2-5,NA,TRBV5-1
ASSLGLWDKHQETQY,TRBJ2-5,few,TRBV5-1
ASSQVYGAGGSETQY,TRBJ2-5,many,TRBV4-3
ASAYDNEQF,TRBJ2-1,many,TRBV12-3/TRBV12-4
ASSVARNEQF,TRBJ2-1,many,TRBV2
SASRARDYNEQF,TRBJ2-1,few,TRBV20-1
ASSHGAKTYEQY,TRBJ2-7,few,TRBV3-1
ASSLSGGSYGYT,TRBJ1-2,many,TRBV12-3/TRBV12-4
ASSPGPFYEQY,TRBJ2-7,many,TRBV7-9
ASSLQAPSGTQY,TRBJ2-5,few,TRBV27
ASSTENIRYNEQF,TRBJ2-1,few,TRBV4-3
ASSLGGINTIY,TRBJ1-3,NA,TRBV9
SGEGSGEQY,TRBJ2-7,few,TRBV29-1
ASSRLGSAHRATEAF,TRBJ1-1,few,TRBV7-9
AISPTGEPQSIQY,TRBJ2-4,few,TRBV10-3
ASSSGQDVFFGGYT,TRBJ1-2,NA,TRBV5-1
ASRPGQGAIYGYT,TRBJ1-2,NA,TRBV6-2/TRBV6-3
ASRQRTWDRVLFGANVLT,TRBJ2-6,NA,TRBV12-2
ASSYVWGAGTDTQY,TRBJ2-3,few,TRBV6-5
ASSPTELPGEQY,TRBJ2-7,many,TRBV18
SAAGRFSYEQY,TRBJ2-7,many,TRBV20-1
ASSSNPSGSGPYEQY,TRBJ2-7,few,TRBV7-8
SARPNGFGAGANVLT,TRBJ2-6,NA,TRBV20-1
SATGTSGISSYEQY,TRBJ2-7,NA,TRBV20-1
ASSAYGTSGEDEQF,TRBJ2-1,many,TRBV9
ASSQDWGRVNQPQH,TRBJ1-5,many,TRBV4-3
ASRAGQGALGTEAF,TRBJ1-1,NA,TRBV27
ASEPSPRTV,TRBJ2-1,few,TRBV11-2
SARDSGTGIYEQY,TRBJ2-7,few,TRBV20-1
ASSLAESGILAETQY,TRBJ2-5,few,TRBV7-9
ASSPNRGSSGNTIY,TRBJ1-3,NA,TRBV5-1
ASSLRGDTERQTYEQY,TRBJ2-7,NA,TRBV5-1
ASRPGQGRELF,TRBJ2-2,few,TRBV2
ASSRRTGNYGYT,TRBJ1-2,NA,TRBV5-6
ASGLGGGGYEQY,TRBJ2-7,NA,TRBV27